This T cell receptor (beta chain) was identified in a study of CDR3 diversity in severe acne (dated by TCRdb to the late 2010s). In the case of this clonotype: Its target antigen remains unknown. Nothing much larger sits one base from this clone, and base qualities are not available.

Trimming takes 7 bases off V and 6 bases off J; junction bases not matched to a gene: 17. The CDR3 goes from the cysteine to the phenylalanine over 16 residues. Only the CDR3 DNA is retained, 48 bases long and in frame from the first base. From the germline V gene (reference sequence), CDR1 is DFQATT and CDR2 is SNEGSKA. The library was prepared using PCR. Sequencing instrument: Illumina HiSeq 2000. The public sequencing data were trimmed at Q25 with fastp and processed into clonotypes with MiXCR by TCRdb, which kept only in-frame beta chains. For every CDR3 protein sequence, its rows merge into one entry that carries the most common genes and DNA. The sample table shows tens of thousands of distinct CDR3 sequences, and 50% to 65% are seen once. Of the sample, around an eighth falls within the top ten clones.

Sequenced: blood. The chain is made from TRBV20-1 and TRBJ2-2; TRBD1 lines up with 7 middle nucleotides. This receptor was identified in a male donor in good health, without acne. The encoded CDR3 is CSDATGPLSMAGELFF. The nucleotide sequence is TGCAGTGATGCGACAGGGCCCCTATCGATGGCCGGGGAGCTGTTTTTT.